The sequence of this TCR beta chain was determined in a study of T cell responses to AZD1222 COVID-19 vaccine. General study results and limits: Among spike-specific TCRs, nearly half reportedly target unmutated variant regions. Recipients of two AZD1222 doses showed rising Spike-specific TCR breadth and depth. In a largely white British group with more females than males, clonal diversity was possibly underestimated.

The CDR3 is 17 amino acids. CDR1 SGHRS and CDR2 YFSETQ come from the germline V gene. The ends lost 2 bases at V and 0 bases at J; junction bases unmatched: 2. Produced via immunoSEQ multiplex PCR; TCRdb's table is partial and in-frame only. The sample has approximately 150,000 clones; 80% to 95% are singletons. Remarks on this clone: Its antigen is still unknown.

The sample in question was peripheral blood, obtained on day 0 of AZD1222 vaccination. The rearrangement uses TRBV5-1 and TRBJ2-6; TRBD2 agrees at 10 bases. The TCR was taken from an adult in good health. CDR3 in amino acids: CASSFGLAVSGANVLTF. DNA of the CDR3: TGCGCCAGCAGCTTCGGACTAGCGGTCTCTGGGGCCAACGTCCTGACTTTC.